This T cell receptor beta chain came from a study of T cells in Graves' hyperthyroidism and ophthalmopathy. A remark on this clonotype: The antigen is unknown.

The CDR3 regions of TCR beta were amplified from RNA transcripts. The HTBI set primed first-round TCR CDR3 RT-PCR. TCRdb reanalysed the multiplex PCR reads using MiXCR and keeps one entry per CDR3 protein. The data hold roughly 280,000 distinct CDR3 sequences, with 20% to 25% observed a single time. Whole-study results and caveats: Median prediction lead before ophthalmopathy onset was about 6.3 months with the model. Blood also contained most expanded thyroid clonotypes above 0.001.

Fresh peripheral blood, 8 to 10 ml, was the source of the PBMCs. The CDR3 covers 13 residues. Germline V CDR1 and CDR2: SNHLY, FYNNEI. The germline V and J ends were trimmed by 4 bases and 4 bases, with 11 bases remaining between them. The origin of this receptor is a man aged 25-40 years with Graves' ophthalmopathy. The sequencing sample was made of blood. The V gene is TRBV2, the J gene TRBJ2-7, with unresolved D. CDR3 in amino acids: CASSVSWGYEQYF. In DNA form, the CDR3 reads TGTGCCAGCAGTGTCAGCTGGGGTTACGAGCAGTACTTC.